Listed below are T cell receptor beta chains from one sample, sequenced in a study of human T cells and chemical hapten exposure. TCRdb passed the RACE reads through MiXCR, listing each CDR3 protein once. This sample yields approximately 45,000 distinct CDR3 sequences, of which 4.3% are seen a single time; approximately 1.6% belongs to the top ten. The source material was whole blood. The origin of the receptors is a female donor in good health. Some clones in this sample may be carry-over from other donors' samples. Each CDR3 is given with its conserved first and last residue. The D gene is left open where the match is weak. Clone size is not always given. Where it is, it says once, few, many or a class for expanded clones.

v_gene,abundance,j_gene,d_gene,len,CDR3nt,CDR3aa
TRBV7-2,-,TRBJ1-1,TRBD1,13,TGTGCCAGCAGCTTAGGGACAGGTCGTGAAGCTTTCTTT,CASSLGTGREAFF
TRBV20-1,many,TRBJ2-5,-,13,TGCAGTGCTAGAGCGTGGGGGGAGGAGACCCAGTACTTC,CSARAWGEETQYF
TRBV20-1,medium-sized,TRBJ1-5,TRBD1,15,TGCAGTGCTTCTATCAGGACAGGGGGGAATCAGCCCCAGCATTTT,CSASIRTGGNQPQHF
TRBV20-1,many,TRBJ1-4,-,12,TGCAGTGCTAGAGGCCGGAATGAAAAACTGTTTTTT,CSARGRNEKLFF
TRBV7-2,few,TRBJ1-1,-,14,TGTGCCAGCAGTTACTACAGGGACTGGGCTGAAGCTTTCTTT,CASSYYRDWAEAFF
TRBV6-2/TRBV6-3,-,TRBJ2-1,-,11,TGTGCCAGCAGTTATTCGCAGGAGCAGTTCTTC,CASSYSQEQFF
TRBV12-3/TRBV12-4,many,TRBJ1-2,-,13,TGTGCCAGCAGCAGGACAGCTAACTATGGCTACACCTTC,CASSRTANYGYTF
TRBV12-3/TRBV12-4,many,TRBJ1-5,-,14,TGTGCCAGCAGTCCTACCTCTCGGGGACAGCCCCAGCATTTT,CASSPTSRGQPQHF
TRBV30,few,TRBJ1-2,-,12,TGTGCCTGGAGTCGGACAGCCTATGGCTACACCTTC,CAWSRTAYGYTF
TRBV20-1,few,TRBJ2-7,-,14,TGCAGTGCCCAGGGAGGGGGGGACCCCTACGAGCAGTACTTC,CSAQGGGDPYEQYF
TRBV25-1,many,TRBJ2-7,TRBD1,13,TGTGCCAGCAATCGAGGGGGCGCCTACGAGCAGTACTTC,CASNRGGAYEQYF
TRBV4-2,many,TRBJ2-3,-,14,TGTGCCAGCAGCCAAGGACTACCCACAGATACGCAGTATTTT,CASSQGLPTDTQYF
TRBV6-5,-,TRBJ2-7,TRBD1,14,TGTGCCAGCAGTTACTCGGCAGGGGGATACGAGCAGTACTTC,CASSYSAGGYEQYF
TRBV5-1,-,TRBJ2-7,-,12,TGCGCCAGCAGAGGAAACCACTACGAGCAGTACTTC,CASRGNHYEQYF
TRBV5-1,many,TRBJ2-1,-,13,TGCGCCAGCAGCTTTGACAGTTACAATGAGCAGTTCTTC,CASSFDSYNEQFF
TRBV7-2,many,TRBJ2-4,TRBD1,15,TGTGCCAGCAGCCAGGACAGGGTCCCCAAAAACATTCAGTACTTC,CASSQDRVPKNIQYF
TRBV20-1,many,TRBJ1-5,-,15,TGCAGTGCTAGACCCCGGGGGGCCAGTAATCAGCCCCAGCATTTT,CSARPRGASNQPQHF
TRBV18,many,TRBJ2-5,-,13,TGTGCCAGCTCACTCTCCCCCCAAGAGACCCAGTACTTC,CASSLSPQETQYF
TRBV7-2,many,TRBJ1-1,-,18,TGTGCCAGCAGCTTAGTAGTACTAGTGCGGGGGACGAAGGGTGAAGCTTTCTTT,CASSLVVLVRGTKGEAFF
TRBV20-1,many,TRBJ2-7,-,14,TGCAGTACATCAGGGAAGTCCAAACCCTACGAGCAGTACTTC,CSTSGKSKPYEQYF
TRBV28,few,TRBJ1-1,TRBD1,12,TGTGCCAGCAGTTTAAGACAGGGTGAAGCTTTCTTT,CASSLRQGEAFF
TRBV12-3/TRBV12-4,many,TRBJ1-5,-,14,TGTGCCAGCAGTTTTTCGGGAGGCAATCAGCCCCAGCATTTT,CASSFSGGNQPQHF
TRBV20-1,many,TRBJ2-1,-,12,TGCAGTGCTAGAGAGGGATACAATGAGCAGTTCTTC,CSAREGYNEQFF
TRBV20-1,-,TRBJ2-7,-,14,TGCAGTGCCTCAAGGACGGCGAGCTCCTACGAGCAGTACTTC,CSASRTASSYEQYF
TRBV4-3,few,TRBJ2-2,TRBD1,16,TGCGCCAGCAGCCTGATGACAGGGATGGGGACCGGGGAGCTGTTTTTT,CASSLMTGMGTGELFF
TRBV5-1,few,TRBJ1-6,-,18,TGCGCCAGCAGCTTGGTGGCGAGCAGATCGGTCTATAATTCACCCCTCCACTTT,CASSLVASRSVYNSPLHF
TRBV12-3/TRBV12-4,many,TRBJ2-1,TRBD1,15,TGTGCCAGCAGTTACGGTACAGGGGGTTACAATGAGCAGTTCTTC,CASSYGTGGYNEQFF
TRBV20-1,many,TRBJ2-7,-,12,TGCAGTGCTAGAGCTGAGGGGTTGGGGCAGTACTTC,CSARAEGLGQYF
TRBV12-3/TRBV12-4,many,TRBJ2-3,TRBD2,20,TGTGCCAGCAGGAATTCGGGAGGGACTAGCGGGGGATCCGGGCCGGATACGCAGTATTTT,CASRNSGGTSGGSGPDTQYF
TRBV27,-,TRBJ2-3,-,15,TGTGCCAGCAGTTCCCCGGTATATAGCATAGATACGCAGTATTTT,CASSSPVYSIDTQYF
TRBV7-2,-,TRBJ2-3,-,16,TGTGCCAGCAGCTTAAGTGGGGGGATTAGCACAGATACGCAGTATTTT,CASSLSGGISTDTQYF
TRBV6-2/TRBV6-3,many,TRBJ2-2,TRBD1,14,TGTGCCAGCATTGGACAGGGTGCGACCGGGGAGCTGTTTTTT,CASIGQGATGELFF
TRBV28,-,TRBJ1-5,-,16,TGTGCCAGCAGGAGATGGCGGGCGGGCGGCAATCAGCCCCAGCATTTT,CASRRWRAGGNQPQHF
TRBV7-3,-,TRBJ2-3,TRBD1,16,TGTGCCAGCAGCTGGACGGGGACAGGGGGCCCAGATACGCAGTATTTT,CASSWTGTGGPDTQYF
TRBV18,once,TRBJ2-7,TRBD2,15,TGTGCCAGCTCACCACAGGGACGGGGGGTCTACGAGCAGTACTTC,CASSPQGRGVYEQYF
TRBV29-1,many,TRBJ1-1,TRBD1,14,TGCAGCGTTTCTCACAGGGGGGAAGTCACTGAAGCTTTCTTT,CSVSHRGEVTEAFF
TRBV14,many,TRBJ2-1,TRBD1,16,TGTGCCAGCAGCCAAGATCCGATCGGCAGGGGGTCTGAGCAGTTCTTC,CASSQDPIGRGSEQFF
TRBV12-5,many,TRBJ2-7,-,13,TGTGCTAGTGGTTTGAACCCGGGGCTCGAGCAGTACTTC,CASGLNPGLEQYF
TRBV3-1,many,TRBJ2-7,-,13,TGTGCCAGCAGCCCGGACAACTGGGACGAGCAGTACTTC,CASSPDNWDEQYF
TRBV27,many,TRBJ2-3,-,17,TGTGCCAGCAGTTTACAACGTGTGGACACCTCCACAGATACGCAGTATTTT,CASSLQRVDTSTDTQYF
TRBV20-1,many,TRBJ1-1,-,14,TGCAGTGCTAGAGACTTGAGACGGGGCACTGAAGCTTTCTTT,CSARDLRRGTEAFF
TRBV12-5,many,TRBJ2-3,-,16,TGTGCTAGTGGTTTGGCCACTATGGCTGGCACAGATACGCAGTATTTT,CASGLATMAGTDTQYF
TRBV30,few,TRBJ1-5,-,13,TGTGCCTGGAGCGACGGGGACAATCAGCCCCAGCATTTT,CAWSDGDNQPQHF
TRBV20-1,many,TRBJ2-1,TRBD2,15,TGCAGTGCCGACCGAACTAGCGGTCCGTGGGATGAGCAGTTCTTC,CSADRTSGPWDEQFF
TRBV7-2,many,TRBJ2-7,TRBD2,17,TGTGCCAGCAGCGCTAGGACTAGCGGGGGGCAATCCTACGAGCAGTACTTC,CASSARTSGGQSYEQYF
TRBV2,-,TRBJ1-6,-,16,TGTGCCAGCAGTGAAGCGAGTCAGGGAGTGGGCTCACCCCTCCACTTT,CASSEASQGVGSPLHF
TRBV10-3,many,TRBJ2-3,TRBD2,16,TGTGCCGTCGCGGGGGTAGCGGGGACAAACACAGATACGCAGTATTTT,CAVAGVAGTNTDTQYF
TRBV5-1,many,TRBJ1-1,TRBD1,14,TGCGCCAGCAGCCTACAGGGGAGGGAAACTGAAGCTTTCTTT,CASSLQGRETEAFF
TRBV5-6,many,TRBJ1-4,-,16,TGTGCCAGCGCCGAGTGGGGAACAGCAACTAATGAAAAACTGTTTTTT,CASAEWGTATNEKLFF